Shown below are 13 T cell receptor beta chains from a single sample sequenced in a study of vaccination and CD4 T cells after COVID-19. MiXCR was run by TCRdb on the PCR reads, yielding one entry per CDR3 protein. The sample has about 14,000 distinct CDR3 sequences, less than 80% seen once. Source: CD4+ T cells from blood, taken after SARS-CoV-2 vaccination. Source of these receptors: a human donor who had recovered from COVID-19.

V and J are TRBV24-1 and TRBJ2-2, with 14 bases aligning to TRBD2. In germline, CDR1 is KGHDR, CDR2 SFDVKD. V trimming: 9 bases; J trimming: 0 bases; junction bases outside the gene matches: 5. This CDR3 is built from 17 residues. The CDR3 region has the DNA TGTGCCACCCGGGGACTAGCGGGAGAGCCGAACACCGGGGAGCTGTTTTTT. Residues: CATRGLAGEPNTGELFF.

V and J are TRBV18 and TRBJ2-7; TRBD1 matches 10 bases. Per the germline V gene, CDR1 is KGHSH and CDR2 is LQKENI. This CDR3 contains 13 residues. The V segment lost 3 bases and the J segment 7 bases; nucleotides outside the gene matches: 3. The CDR3 DNA sequence: TGTGCCAGCTCACCCGGGACAGGGGAAGAGCAGTACTTC. Translated, it gives CASSPGTGEEQYF.

The J gene is TRBJ1-5, the V gene TRBV2; D not resolved. V was trimmed by 3 bases and J by 4 bases, leaving 7 bases between them. There are 13 residues in the CDR3. Germline CDR1 and CDR2: SNHLY and FYNNEI. This CDR3 is CASSEASNQPQHF. For the CDR3, the DNA is TGTGCCAGCAGTGAGGCCAGTAATCAGCCCCAGCATTTT.

The V call is TRBV2, the J call TRBJ2-1; no firm D call. There are 16 residues in the CDR3. V lost 2 bases and J 2 bases, leaving 13 bases between the germline ends. Germline-derived CDR1 and CDR2 are SNHLY and FYNNEI. CDR3 sequence reads: CASSESAFSAYNEQFF. CDR3 sequence (DNA): TGTGCCAGCAGTGAATCCGCCTTCTCCGCCTACAATGAGCAGTTCTTC.

The rearrangement uses TRBV19 and TRBJ1-5; a possible D gene is TRBD1 (6 bases). Between the trimmed V and J ends, which lost 11 bases and 2 bases, there was a span of 16 bases. This CDR3 region has 14 residues. Germline-derived CDR1 and CDR2 are LNHDA and SQIVND (reference sequence). For the CDR3, the DNA is TGTGCCGGGGCCACAGGGTCGGGCAATCAGCCCCAGCATTTT. This translates into CAGATGSGNQPQHF.

This clonotype has a single count. The gene calls are TRBV5-5 and TRBJ2-2, with D possibly being TRBD2 (5 bases). The CDR3 is 12 amino acids. The germline V gene encodes CDR1 SGHKS and CDR2 YYEKEE (reference sequence). Trimming shortened V by 3 bases and J by 6 bases, and 6 bases separated the two germline ends. CDR3 in DNA: TGTGCCAGCAGCTCGAGGGCCGGGGAGCTGTTTTTT. This sequence encodes CASSSRAGELFF.

The CDR3 sequence is CASRPRITYSNQPQHF. CDR3 DNA sequence: TGTGCCTCCCGTCCCAGAATAACATATAGCAATCAGCCCCAGCATTTT. The chain employs TRBV28 and TRBJ1-5; unclear D gene. Germline V gene data show CDR1 as MDHEN and CDR2 as SYDVKM. The V end lost 11 bases, the J end lost 0 bases, and 20 bases lay between the germline ends. The CDR3 has 16 amino acids.

CDR3: CSASLSEGAGTQYF. The DNA for the CDR3 is TGCAGTGCTAGTCTTAGCGAAGGTGCCGGGACCCAGTACTTC. The chain employs TRBV20-1 and TRBJ2-5; tentatively, D is TRBD2 (5 bases). The germline gives CDR1 DFQATT, CDR2 SNEGSKA (reference sequence). Trimming cost V 3 bases and J 7 bases, with 18 bases left between them. The CDR3 has 14 amino acids.

The chain carries TRBV4-2 and TRBJ1-5; the D is unclear. The CDR3 extends over 13 amino acids. V gave up 3 bases and J gave up 5 bases, with 8 bases separating them. CDR1 is LGHNA, CDR2 YNFKEQ, per germline. Here the CDR3 DNA reads TGTGCCAGCAGCCAGGGCCTCTATCAGCCCCAGCATTTT. Protein: CASSQGLYQPQHF.

The chain links TRBV27 to TRBJ2-3; 7 bases are a match to TRBD1. Trimming cost V 6 bases and J 4 bases; bases outside gene matches: 4. The CDR3 length is 13 residues. Germline CDR1 MNHEY, CDR2 SMNVEV (reference sequence). The CDR3 sequence: CASRTDRADTQYF. In nucleotides, the CDR3 is TGTGCCAGCAGGACAGACAGGGCAGATACGCAGTATTTT.

The rearrangement joins TRBV7-6 to TRBJ2-5; 15 nucleotides agree with TRBD2. The V gene end was trimmed by 1 base and the J gene end by 7 bases; junction bases not matched to a gene: 7. CDR1 SGHVS and CDR2 FNYEAQ come from the germline V gene. The CDR3 spans 17 residues. The CDR3 DNA follows: TGTGCCAGCAGCTTAGAAGGACTAGCGGGAGGGCGGGGGACCCAGTACTTC. Translating gives CASSLEGLAGGRGTQYF. The variable domain in full, with the rest retrieved from reference TRBV7-6 and TRBJ2-5, is GAGVSQSPRYKVTKRGQDVALRCDPISGHVSLYWYRQALGQGPEFLTYFNYEAQQDKSGLPNDRFSAERPEGSISTLTIQRTEQRDSAMYRCASSLEGLAGGRGTQYFGPGTRLLVL.

V usage is TRBV19 and J usage is TRBJ2-1; 15 nucleotides line up with TRBD2. The length of the CDR3 is 15 residues. J was trimmed by 11 bases and V by 7 bases; bases with no gene match: 9. The germline V gene encodes CDR1 LNHDA and CDR2 SQIVND (reference sequence). For the CDR3, the DNA is TGTGCCAGTATAGCGGGGACTAGCGGGAGGAGCAAGCAGTTCTTC. Protein product: CASIAGTSGRSKQFF.

V is TRBV28 and J is TRBJ2-1; 11 bases fit TRBD2. The CDR3 is 15 residues long. Germline V gene sequence: CDR1 MDHEN, CDR2 SYDVKM. The ends lost 3 bases at V and 5 bases at J; junction bases unmatched: 3. CDR3 nucleotide sequence: TGTGCCAGCAGTTTGGCGGGACTAGCGGACAATGAGCAGTTCTTC. This translates into CASSLAGLADNEQFF.